A single T cell receptor (beta chain) is shown here with its context. The antigen remains undetermined. Second-dose intervals near 4 or 12 weeks were combined. The data belong to a study of T cell responses to AZD1222 COVID-19 vaccine. The repertoire was sequenced with immunoSEQ multiplex PCR; TCRdb's copy has only in-frame clones and lacks some. The sample contains over 150,000 clones, 88% of which appear only once. Study outcomes and limitations: Clonal diversity was possibly underestimated; the donors were predominantly white British and more often female. Regions 160-218 and 743-854 dominated among vaccine-associated CD4 TCRs spanning spike. Researchers took repertoire samples only after the peak T cell response had come.

The CDR3 has 13 residues. The V gene's germline CDR1 is GTSNPN and CDR2 SVGIG (reference sequence). The germline V and J ends were trimmed by 3 bases and 2 bases, with 5 bases remaining between them. V is TRBV30 and J is TRBJ2-6; D may match TRBD1 or TRBD2 (5 bases each). The input for sequencing was peripheral blood, taken 28 days after the second AZD1222 dose. The receptor was derived from an adult who received the AZD1222 COVID-19 vaccine. In nucleotides, the CDR3 is TGTGCCTGGAGGGGGGCTGGGGCCAACGTCCTGACTTTC. The encoded protein is CAWRGAGANVLTF.